Following are 32 T cell receptor beta chains from one sample sequenced in a study of neurological immune-mediated disorders. TCRdb itself ran the 5' RACE reads through MiXCR, one entry per CDR3 protein. Of 50,000 or so distinct CDR3 sequences detected, around 14% appear once; the ten largest clones hold 4.5%. Specified time point: longitudinal time-point 2. Sequences were obtained from PBMCs. These receptors came from a male donor with HTLV-1-associated myelopathy (HAM/TSP).

This clonotype has at least ten counts. The chain joins TRBV5-6 to TRBJ2-3; D is uncertain. Germline CDR1 SGHDT, CDR2 YYEEEE. V shed 0 bases and J shed 4 bases, with 9 bases lying between them. The CDR3 consists of 14 residues. As DNA, the CDR3 is TGTGCCAGCAGCTTGGTTCCAGGTCCAGATACGCAGTATTTT. It codes for CASSLVPGPDTQYF.

This clonotype came up many times. The V gene is TRBV5-1, the J gene TRBJ1-2; D remains unclear. Trimming removed 6 bases at V and 0 bases at J, with 15 bases between. This CDR3 comprises 15 residues. The V gene's germline CDR1 is SGHRS and CDR2 YFSETQ. CDR3 protein: CASTHSGLANYGYTF. The CDR3 nucleotides are TGCGCCAGCACCCATTCGGGCTTAGCTAACTATGGCTACACCTTC.

This clonotype was picked up many times. The chain combines TRBV7-8 with TRBJ1-5; tentative D call: TRBD1 (6 bases). The CDR3 totals 20 residues. Germline assignment: CDR1 SGHVS and CDR2 FQNEAQ. V was shortened by 0 bases and J by 0 bases, with 21 bases between the two germline ends. CDR3 sequence reads: CASSLAPWREGGYSNQPQHF. The CDR3, as DNA: TGTGCCAGCAGCTTAGCGCCTTGGAGGGAAGGGGGATATAGCAATCAGCCCCAGCATTTT.

This clonotype showed up many times. This rearrangement joins TRBV7-2 to TRBJ2-7; D not resolved. The V end lost 0 bases, the J end lost 3 bases, and 9 bases lay between the germline ends. Per the germline V gene, CDR1 is SGHTA and CDR2 is FQGNSA. This CDR3 comprises 14 residues. The CDR3 nucleotides read TGTGCCAGCAGCTTAGCCCAGAGTTACTACGAGCAGTACTTC. Its translation: CASSLAQSYYEQYF.

The chain links TRBV28 to TRBJ1-5; TRBD1 agrees at 8 bases. Germline loops: CDR1 MDHEN, CDR2 SYDVKM. This CDR3 region has 16 residues. The trim removed 7 bases at V and 6 bases at J, leaving 14 bases unmatched. As DNA, the CDR3 is TGTGCCAGCACCCAGGCAGGGACAGGTGAGGGTCAGCCCCAGCATTTT. Amino acid sequence: CASTQAGTGEGQPQHF.

This clonotype was seen ten or more times. The CDR3 reads CASSFSGSDTEAFF. Written as DNA, the CDR3 is TGTGCCAGCAGCTTCTCAGGGTCGGACACTGAAGCTTTCTTT. V is TRBV7-9 and J is TRBJ1-1, with D possibly being TRBD1 (5 bases). Trimming pared 3 bases from V and 3 bases from J, leaving 11 bases between. CDR1 and CDR2 (germline): SEHNR, FQNEAQ (reference sequence). This CDR3 contains 14 residues.

This clonotype was seen ten or more times. The V and J genes are TRBV5-1 and TRBJ2-7; 9 bases fit TRBD1. Germline-derived CDR1 and CDR2 are SGHRS and YFSETQ. J lost 1 base, V lost 2 bases, and 1 base had no gene match. The CDR3 has 14 amino acids. DNA of the CDR3: TGCGCCAGCAGCTTCGGGACAGGGTCCTACGAGCAGTACTTC. This codes for CASSFGTGSYEQYF.

In its sample, this clonotype was seen many times. The rearrangement links TRBV6-2 or TRBV6-3 to TRBJ1-1; D is undetermined. Germline V gene lookup returns CDR1 MNHEY and CDR2 SVGEGT. V lost 5 bases and J 8 bases, leaving 15 bases between the germline ends. The CDR3 contains 13 residues. The CDR3 DNA reads as TGTGCCAGCAGTCGACCCCCCCCCAGGGAAGCTTTCTTT. Residues: CASSRPPPREAFF.

This clonotype has a count of ten or more. This sequence joins TRBV20-1 and TRBJ1-2; the D gene is possibly TRBD1 (5 bases). Trimming left V 5 bases short and J 5 bases short, with 15 bases between. Germline values: CDR1 DFQATT, CDR2 SNEGSKA (reference sequence). This CDR3 contains 13 residues. CDR3 region: CSALTGTRYGYTF. In DNA form, the CDR3 reads TGCAGTGCTTTAACCGGGACGCGATATGGCTACACCTTC.

This clonotype was picked up many times. The chain uses TRBV12-3 or TRBV12-4 and TRBJ2-3, with 9 bases fitting TRBD1. J lost 4 bases, V lost 5 bases, and 4 bases had no gene match. The CDR3 sequence is 14 residues long. As DNA, the CDR3 is TGTGCCAGCAGTCAGGACAGGGGTGCAGATACGCAGTATTTT. Translated: CASSQDRGADTQYF.

This clonotype has a count of ten or more. This chain joins TRBV12-3 or TRBV12-4 and TRBJ2-1, with TRBD2 as a possible D gene (6 bases). CDR3 size: 15 residues. V dropped 7 bases and J dropped 4 bases, with 17 bases sitting between them. The CDR3 loop is CASTWRVPLYNEQFF. The CDR3 DNA reads TGTGCCAGCACGTGGAGGGTACCACTTTACAATGAGCAGTTCTTC.

At least ten counts were recorded for this clonotype. The chain has TRBV20-1 and TRBJ1-5, with D maybe TRBD1 (6 bases). Germline V gives CDR1 DFQATT, CDR2 SNEGSKA (reference sequence). Deletions cut 0 bases from V and 0 bases from J, with 15 bases between. The CDR3 consists of 17 residues. DNA for the CDR3: TGCAGTGCTAGAGATTTACAGGGCCTTAATAGCAATCAGCCCCAGCATTTT. Its translation: CSARDLQGLNSNQPQHF.

This clonotype was seen many times. The chain carries TRBV5-1 and TRBJ1-5; 9 bases are shared with TRBD1. This CDR3 comprises 15 residues. Looked up from germline, CDR1 is SGHRS and CDR2 is YFSETQ. With V trimmed by 2 bases and J by 4 bases, 4 bases remained unmatched. In nucleotides, the CDR3 is TGCGCCAGCAGCTTTACAGGGGGCGCAAATCAGCCCCAGCATTTT. Protein product: CASSFTGGANQPQHF.

There are many counts of this clonotype. The rearrangement uses TRBV29-1 and TRBJ2-7; D is undetermined. Trimming cost V 0 bases and J 3 bases, with 9 bases left between them. The CDR3 length is 13 residues. Germline-derived CDR1 and CDR2 are SQVTM and ANQGSEA. CDR3 DNA sequence: TGCAGCGTTGAAGATAGCAAGGGCTACGAGCAGTACTTC. Translation: CSVEDSKGYEQYF.

This clonotype has a single count. It may be a read error: a sequence one base away is much more abundant. The genes are TRBV5-8 and TRBJ2-6; perhaps D is TRBD1 or TRBD2 (5 bases each). There are 14 residues in the CDR3. Germline CDR1 and CDR2: SGHTS and YDEGEE. CDR3 sequence: CASRNGAGANVQTF. The CDR3 coding sequence is TGTGCCAGCAGGAACGGGGCTGGGGCCAACGTCCAGACTTTC.

This clonotype was observed a few times. This chain joins TRBV18 and TRBJ2-3; the D gene is possibly TRBD1 (6 bases). With 6 bases removed from V and 4 bases from J, the gap between germline ends came to 8 bases. The CDR3 covers 12 residues. Germline V gene data show CDR1 as KGHSH and CDR2 as LQKENI. CDR3 sequence reads: CASSYRADTQYF. The CDR3 nucleotides are TGTGCCAGCTCCTACAGGGCAGATACGCAGTATTTT.

At least ten counts were recorded for this clonotype. The chain has TRBV5-1 and TRBJ2-7; TRBD1 is a possible D gene (5 bases). Trimming removed 4 bases at V and 5 bases at J, with 22 bases between. Per germline, CDR1 SGHRS and CDR2 YFSETQ. This CDR3 has 16 amino acids. The CDR3 region is CASSGMTVGELDEQYF. The CDR3, as DNA: TGCGCCAGCAGCGGAATGACAGTGGGCGAGCTGGACGAGCAGTACTTC.

This clonotype showed up many times. This chain uses TRBV9 with TRBJ1-4, with D tentatively TRBD1 (6 bases). CDR3 length: 15 residues. The germline gives CDR1 SGDLS, CDR2 YYNGEE. The V end lost 0 bases, the J end lost 7 bases, and 13 bases lay between the germline ends. The CDR3 nucleotides are TGTGCCAGCAGCGTAGCTACAGGGAACGGTGAAAAACTGTTTTTT. This codes for CASSVATGNGEKLFF.

In this sample, this clonotype turned up many times. The genes are TRBV28 and TRBJ1-1; 7 nucleotides line up with TRBD1. CDR3 length: 14 residues. Germline V gives CDR1 MDHEN, CDR2 SYDVKM. The V segment lost 4 bases and the J segment 3 bases; nucleotides outside the gene matches: 5. Here the CDR3 reads CASSYLQGDTEAFF. In nucleotides, the CDR3 is TGTGCCAGCAGTTATCTGCAGGGGGACACTGAAGCTTTCTTT.

This clonotype came up many times. The chain uses TRBV3-1 and TRBJ2-1; 8 bases are a match to TRBD2. CDR1 and CDR2 from the germline V gene are LGHDT and YNNKEL (reference sequence). The CDR3 extends over 16 amino acids. The V and J ends lost 4 bases and 8 bases, in that order; junction bases with no gene match: 13. The CDR3 coding sequence is TGTGCCAGCAGCCCAAGTCAAATAGCGGGATCGGATGAGCAGTTCTTC. This encodes CASSPSQIAGSDEQFF.

This clonotype was found many times. The chain uses TRBV5-6 and TRBJ1-3; TRBD1 matches at 7 bases. This CDR3 is built from 15 residues. Trimming took 2 bases from V and 3 from J; bases not matched to a gene: 5. Germline CDR1 and CDR2: SGHDT and YYEEEE. The CDR3 DNA is TGTGCCAGCAGCTTACCTGGGACAGTTGGAAACACCATATATTTT. Translation gives CASSLPGTVGNTIYF. Full variable domain (remainder filled in from reference TRBV5-6 and TRBJ1-3): DAGVTQSPTHLIKTRGQQVTLRCSPKSGHDTVSWYQQALGQGPQFIFQYYEEEERQRGNFPDRFSGHQFPNYSSELNVNALLLGDSALYLCASSLPGTVGNTIYFGEGSWLTVV.

This clonotype was observed a single time. The chain joins TRBV2 to TRBJ1-1; D not certain. The CDR3 spans 15 residues. With 2 bases removed from V and 3 bases from J, the gap between germline ends came to 13 bases. The V gene's germline CDR1 is SNHLY and CDR2 FYNNEI. The DNA of the CDR3 is TGTGCCAGCAGTGAAAGAGGCGTGTTATACACTGAAGCTTTCTTT. Protein: CASSERGVLYTEAFF.

This clonotype was detected many times. The chain employs TRBV20-1 and TRBJ1-5; maybe TRBD1 (5 bases). Germline assignment: CDR1 DFQATT and CDR2 SNEGSKA (reference sequence). This CDR3 has 14 residues. V lost 3 bases to trimming and J lost 3 bases, with 12 bases between them. The CDR3 bases are TGCAGTGCTAGCTGGGGGGGTCCCAATCAGCCCCAGCATTTT. As protein: CSASWGGPNQPQHF.

This clonotype was seen repeatedly, ten times or more. The J gene is TRBJ2-7, the V gene TRBV20-1; D gene uncertain. V was cut by 3 bases and J by 1 base, with 13 bases left in between. The CDR3 runs to 14 residues. Germline CDR1 DFQATT, CDR2 SNEGSKA (reference sequence). CDR3 DNA sequence: TGCAGTGCTAGTTTTAGCCAACTATCCTACGAGCAGTACTTC. Translation gives CSASFSQLSYEQYF.

The rearrangement joins TRBV11-3 to TRBJ1-6; a possible D gene is TRBD1 (5 bases). Trimming removed 5 bases at V and 8 bases at J, with 13 bases between. Per the germline V gene, CDR1 is SGHNT and CDR2 is YENEEA. CDR3 length equals 14 residues. The CDR3 DNA reads as TGTGCCAGCAGCCCAGATAGGGGTTATTCACCCCTCCACTTT. Encoded protein: CASSPDRGYSPLHF. Full variable domain (outside the CDR3, taken from reference TRBV11-3 and TRBJ1-6): EAGVVQSPRYKIIEKKQPVAFWCNPISGHNTLYWYLQNLGQGPELLIRYENEEAVDDSQLPKDRFSAERLKGVDSTLKIQPAELGDSAVYLCASSPDRGYSPLHFGNGTRLTVT.

This clonotype was found many times. The CDR3 coding sequence is TGTGCCAGCACCGGGACAAAGAACTATGGCTACACCTTC. Translation: CASTGTKNYGYTF. J is TRBJ1-2 and V is TRBV6-1, with D possibly being TRBD1 (6 bases). Trimming removed 7 bases at V and 2 bases at J, with 11 bases between. CDR3 length: 13 residues. Germline V gives CDR1 MNHNS, CDR2 SASEGT.

This clonotype qualifies as medium-sized. The V gene is TRBV3-1, the J gene TRBJ2-1; 14 bases map to TRBD2. J gave up 8 bases and V 3 bases, and 6 bases lay outside the gene matches. The CDR3 contains 16 residues. Germline-derived CDR1 and CDR2 are LGHDT and YNNKEL (reference sequence). The CDR3 DNA reads as TGTGCCAGCAGCCAGGGACTAGCGGGGGAAGGTTATGAGCAGTTCTTC. Protein product: CASSQGLAGEGYEQFF.

Ten or more counts support this clonotype. This sequence joins TRBV11-3 and TRBJ2-1; D could derive from TRBD1 or TRBD2 (5 bases each). Germline CDR1 reads SGHNT; CDR2 reads YENEEA. CDR3 length: 14 amino acids. Trimming left V 7 bases short and J 0 bases short, with 10 bases between. CDR3 sequence (DNA): TGTGCCAGCACCCGGGACCGCTCCTACAATGAGCAGTTCTTC. Translating it yields CASTRDRSYNEQFF.

In its sample, this clonotype was seen many times. The chain is built from TRBV6-6 and TRBJ1-3, with TRBD1 matching 10 bases. There are 15 residues in the CDR3. The J segment lost 2 bases and the V segment lost 8 bases, leaving 6 bases of the junction unmatched. Per the germline V gene, CDR1 is MNHNY and CDR2 is SVGAGI (reference sequence). The CDR3 DNA reads as TGTGCCAGCGGGGACAGGGGTATAGCTGGAAACACCATATATTTT. It codes for CASGDRGIAGNTIYF.

There are many counts of this clonotype. The chain joins TRBV20-1 to TRBJ1-2; D is undetermined. Germline lookup yields CDR1 DFQATT and CDR2 SNEGSKA (reference sequence). The CDR3 extends over 14 amino acids. Written as DNA, the CDR3 is TGCAGCGCGACCCACAAGCCTGCTAACTATGGCTACACCTTC. This gives the protein CSATHKPANYGYTF.

This rearrangement joins TRBV10-3 to TRBJ2-3, with D maybe TRBD2 (6 bases). The V end lost 10 bases, the J end lost 0 bases, and 14 bases lay between the germline ends. CDR1 and CDR2 from the germline V gene are ENHRY and SYGVKD. The CDR3 extends over 14 amino acids. For the CDR3, the DNA is TGTGCCACCCGGGGCGGGGCGAGCACAGATACGCAGTATTTT. Protein: CATRGGASTDTQYF.

At least ten counts were recorded for this clonotype. The chain has TRBV12-3 or TRBV12-4 and TRBJ2-5; TRBD2 agrees at 9 bases. V dropped 4 bases and J dropped 1; count of bases not matched to a gene: 4. CDR3 length: 15 residues. CDR3 nucleotides: TGTGCCAGCAGTTATCGGCGGGGGGGCCAAGAGACCCAGTACTTC. Encoded protein: CASSYRRGGQETQYF.